Listed here is a single T cell receptor beta chain. Its antigen is undetermined. This CDR3 is also generated by other DNA sequences in the sample. Generated by immunoSEQ multiplex PCR, the TCRdb table keeps only in-frame clones and is missing some. The sample has 780,000 or so clones, 55% to 75% seen once. In germline, CDR1 is MGHRA, CDR2 YSYEKL. The CDR3 runs to 16 residues. The ends were cut back, 2 bases at V and 0 bases at J, with 11 bases in the middle. The data originate from a study of shared clonotypes between healthy human individuals. Broader study findings: The study found lower generation probabilities in non-shared clonotypes than in those shared by all four donors.

V is TRBV4-1 and J is TRBJ2-1; D ambiguous. Sample: memory CD4+ T cells sorted from blood. Specified subset: CD45RA-negative fraction. The clonotype originates from a woman in her 30s in good health. In nucleotides, the CDR3 is TGCGCCAGCAGCCAAACGGGTGCAAGCTCCTACAATGAGCAGTTCTTC. Protein sequence: CASSQTGASSYNEQFF.